This T cell receptor beta chain is drawn from a study of PD-L1 blockade in urothelial cancer. Study overall: Prior chemotherapy regimens per patient numbered 0 to 3. Blood was subjected to analysis at 3 weeks (second dose) and 6 weeks following treatment start.

Synthetic analogs of TCR templates were spiked into every PCR. Clones were read by immunoSEQ multiplex PCR, and TCRdb kept only the in-frame ones, dropping some. Of around 45,000 clones in the sample, 80% were seen once. Per germline, CDR1 SGHAT and CDR2 FQNNGV. Trimming left V 4 bases short and J 8 bases short, with 14 bases between. The length of the CDR3 is 13 residues. Documented time point: pretreatment peripheral blood. There were between 1 and 8 samples from each patient, taken pretreatment and on-treatment. The gene calls are TRBV11-2 and TRBJ1-2; TRBD1 might be the D (6 bases). This TCR was sampled from a man aged 55 to 69 with urothelial cancer. The specimen comprised PBMCs, sampled around atezolizumab (anti-PD-L1) treatment. CDR3 DNA: TGTGCCAGCAGCTCTACAGGGACCTGGGGCTACACCTTC. It codes for CASSSTGTWGYTF.